This T cell receptor beta chain came from a study of T cells in Graves' hyperthyroidism and ophthalmopathy. TCR beta CDR3 region amplification was performed from RNA transcripts. The HTBI primer set was used in a first-round RT-PCR of the TCR CDR3. Each CDR3 protein gets one entry after TCRdb re-called the multiplex PCR reads with MiXCR. The sample shows more than 550,000 distinct CDR3 sequences, approximately 15% of them seen only once. There are many counts of this clonotype. No progression to ophthalmopathy during 18 months of follow-up defined stable disease. Not enrolled were patients with uncontrolled infection, other autoimmune disease, pregnancy or lactation. This receptor was obtained from a man in his fifties or sixties with Graves' hyperthyroidism. Specimen: blood.

CDR3 loop: CASSPGGTGELFF. CDR3 DNA: TGTGCCAGTTCTCCAGGGGGCACCGGGGAGCTGTTTTTT. This chain connects TRBV19 to TRBJ2-2; 7 positions match TRBD1. CDR3 size: 13 residues. With 8 bases clipped from V and 4 bases from J, the junction kept 4 bases outside the gene matches. Germline CDR1 is LNHDA and CDR2 is SQIVND (reference sequence).